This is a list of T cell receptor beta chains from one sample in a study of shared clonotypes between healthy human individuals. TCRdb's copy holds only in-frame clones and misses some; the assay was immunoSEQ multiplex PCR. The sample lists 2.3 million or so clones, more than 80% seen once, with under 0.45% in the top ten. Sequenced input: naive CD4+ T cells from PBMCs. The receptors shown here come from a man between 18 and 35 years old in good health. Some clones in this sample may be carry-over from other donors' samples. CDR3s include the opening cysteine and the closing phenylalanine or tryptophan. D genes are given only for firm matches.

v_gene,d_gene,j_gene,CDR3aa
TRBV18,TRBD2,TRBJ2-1,CASSPKLAGEHEQFF
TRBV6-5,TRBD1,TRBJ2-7,CASSLYPGQTSYEQYF
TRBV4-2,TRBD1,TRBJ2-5,CASSQGQGGETQYF
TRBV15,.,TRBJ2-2,CATSRDYFDTGELFF
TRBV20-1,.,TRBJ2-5,CSASDAPGQYF
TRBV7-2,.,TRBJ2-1,CASSFKVDQFF
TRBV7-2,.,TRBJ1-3,CASSAPGAGNTIYF
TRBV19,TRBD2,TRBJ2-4,CASSIDLLAGGNIQYF
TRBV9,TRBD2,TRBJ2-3,CASSAVAGYTQYF
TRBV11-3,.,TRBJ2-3,CASSLTGRGGTDTQYF
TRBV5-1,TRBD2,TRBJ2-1,CASSWLAGGPVEQFF
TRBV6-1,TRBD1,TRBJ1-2,CASNNIGTAFGYTF
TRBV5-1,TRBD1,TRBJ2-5,CASSPGQEETQYF
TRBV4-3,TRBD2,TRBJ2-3,CASSQRGPSGSDTDTQYF